This TCR beta chain was sequenced in a study of blood T cell repertoires in COVID-19. Overall study: From the United States, Italy and Spain came samples of acute and convalescent COVID-19. The analysed material was cDNA or gDNA that came from T cells, B-cell-depleted T cells, or PBMCs.

V dropped 5 bases and J dropped 4 bases, with 18 bases sitting between them. Germline V gives CDR1 MDHEN, CDR2 SYDVKM. The CDR3 spans 15 residues. As originally analysed: Counts of nucleated cells, estimated from reference gene primer amplification, were obtained. Measured with immunoSEQ multiplex PCR; TCRdb has only the in-frame clones, and not every one. V and J calls and clone size come straight from that table; D and trimming were deduced from the DNA. The sample lists around 46,000 clones, over 75% occurring once. This clone was observed a handful of times. The sequencing sample was made of peripheral blood. This receptor was taken from a human donor in a cohort sampled during active COVID-19. The rearrangement uses TRBV28 and TRBJ2-7; possible D gene TRBD1, 5 bases. The CDR3 protein is CASSPNPGQNYEQYF. CDR3 nucleotides: TGTGCCAGCAGTCCCAACCCCGGACAAAATTACGAGCAGTACTTC.